This is a list of T cell receptor beta chains from one sample in a study of blood T cell repertoires in COVID-19. Data came from immunoSEQ multiplex PCR; TCRdb stores just in-frame clones and leaves some out. The table records just over 650,000 clones, around 89% of them present only once. Sequencing input: peripheral blood. The receptors come from a woman between 18 and 30 years old with acute or convalescent COVID-19. Each CDR3 is given with its conserved first and last residue. Each record gives: D gene, clone size, V gene, J gene, CDR3 protein, CDR3 DNA. A D gene is named only where the DNA matches it firmly. Where a row states a size, it is once, few, many or the class of an expanded clone; other rows omit it.

>TRBD2|.|TRBV6-5|TRBJ2-3
CASTGTSGPTDTQYF
TGTGCCAGCACGGGGACTAGCGGACCTACAGATACGCAGTATTTT
>TRBD1|.|TRBV29-1|TRBJ1-3
CSAVALGTGLAGNTIYF
TGCAGCGCCGTAGCCTTGGGGACAGGTCTGGCTGGAAACACCATATATTTT
>.|.|TRBV7-9|TRBJ1-5
CASSLERTGIAGNQPQHF
TGTGCCAGCAGCTTAGAGAGAACAGGGATAGCGGGAAATCAGCCCCAGCATTTT
>.|.|TRBV5-1|TRBJ1-1
CASSLTTTEAFF
TGCGCCAGCAGCTTGACAACCACTGAAGCTTTCTTT
>TRBD1|.|TRBV6-5|TRBJ2-7
CASGRRDSSYEQYF
TGTGCCAGCGGCCGTCGGGACAGCTCCTACGAGCAGTACTTC
>.|.|TRBV6-2/TRBV6-3|TRBJ1-5
CASSYWRNSNMNQPQHF
TGTGCCAGCAGTTACTGGAGGAACAGCAACATGAATCAGCCCCAGCATTTT
>TRBD1|.|TRBV7-8|TRBJ2-2
CASSLPSTTGPGELFF
TGTGCCAGCAGTCTTCCCAGCACGACAGGGCCCGGGGAGCTGTTTTTT
>.|.|TRBV5-1|TRBJ2-7
CASSMARNYEQYF
TGCGCCAGCAGCATGGCTCGTAACTACGAGCAGTACTTC
>TRBD1|.|TRBV24-1|TRBJ2-1
CATSDTQGALYNEQFF
TGTGCCACCAGTGACACCCAGGGGGCCCTATACAATGAGCAGTTCTTC
>TRBD2|.|TRBV4-3|TRBJ2-3
CASSQDLGLAGDTQYF
TGCGCCAGCAGCCAAGATCTGGGACTAGCGGGGGATACGCAGTATTTT
>TRBD1|.|TRBV5-1|TRBJ2-1
CASSYRDRLGKVF
TGCGCCAGCAGTTATAGGGACAGACTGGGTAAGGTCTTC
>.|.|TRBV6-5|TRBJ1-5
CASILGSGDQPQHF
TGTGCCAGCATCCTGGGGAGCGGTGATCAGCCCCAGCATTTT
>TRBD1|.|TRBV18|TRBJ2-3
CASSNRDRPIQYF
TGTGCCAGCTCGAACCGGGACAGGCCAATCCAGTATTTT
>TRBD2|.|TRBV4-3|TRBJ2-1
CASSQAASGGYNEQFF
TGCGCCAGCAGCCAAGCTGCCAGCGGGGGATACAATGAGCAGTTCTTC
>TRBD1|.|TRBV9|TRBJ1-3
CASSVEGAGGNTIYF
TGTGCCAGCAGCGTAGAGGGGGCGGGTGGAAACACCATATATTTT
>.|.|TRBV4-2|TRBJ1-1
CASSQVRQTDMNTEAFF
TGTGCCAGCAGCCAAGTTCGACAGACCGACATGAACACTGAAGCTTTCTTT
>.|.|TRBV5-1|TRBJ1-1
CASSSTGEAFF
TGCGCCAGCAGTTCTACAGGGGAAGCTTTCTTT
>TRBD1|.|TRBV3-1/TRBV3-2|TRBJ1-2
CASSQALAGGLYGYTF
TGTGCCAGCAGCCAAGCTCTCGCAGGGGGGCTCTATGGCTACACCTTC
>.|.|TRBV4-3|TRBJ1-1
CASSQIVDTEAFF
TGCGCCAGCAGCCAAATAGTGGACACTGAAGCTTTCTTT
>.|.|TRBV24-1|TRBJ1-1
CATSDATANTEAFF
TGTGCCACCAGTGATGCGACAGCGAACACTGAAGCTTTCTTT
>.|.|TRBV21-1|TRBJ1-2
CASNIGGPKDGYTF
TGTGCCAGCAACATAGGGGGCCCCAAGGATGGCTACACCTTC
>.|.|TRBV29-1|TRBJ1-1
CGQGGDTEAFF
TGCGGCCAGGGTGGCGACACTGAAGCTTTCTTT
>.|.|TRBV18|TRBJ2-7
CASSPRDPYEQYF
TGTGCCAGCTCACCCCGGGATCCCTACGAGCAGTACTTC
>.|.|TRBV13|TRBJ1-3
CASSYLDSRSGNTIYF
TGTGCCAGCAGCTACCTCGACTCCCGCTCAGGAAACACCATATATTTT
>.|.|TRBV19|TRBJ1-1
CASSPKTPSGTEAFF
TGTGCCAGTAGTCCAAAGACCCCCAGCGGGACTGAAGCTTTCTTT
>.|.|TRBV27|TRBJ2-3
CASSLRPDRIITDTQYF
TGTGCCAGCAGTTTAAGGCCGGACAGAATTATCACAGATACGCAGTATTTT
>TRBD1|.|TRBV28|TRBJ1-1
CASSLRDRGEAFF
TGTGCCAGCAGTTTGAGGGACAGGGGAGAAGCTTTCTTT
>.|.|TRBV11-1|TRBJ2-7
CASSLRESSYEQYF
TGTGCCAGCAGCTTACGAGAGAGCTCCTACGAGCAGTACTTC
>.|few|TRBV29-1|TRBJ1-1
CSVVGHRGTEAFF
TGCAGCGTCGTGGGACATAGGGGCACTGAAGCTTTCTTT
>.|.|TRBV10-3|TRBJ2-7
CAVGTSYEQYF
TGTGCCGTGGGGACATCGTACGAGCAGTACTTC
>TRBD2|.|TRBV7-6|TRBJ2-3
CASIGGAEDTQYF
TGTGCCAGCATCGGGGGGGCGGAAGATACGCAGTATTTT
>TRBD1|.|TRBV10-3|TRBJ1-6
CAISVGQQNSPLHF
TGTGCCATCAGTGTGGGACAGCAGAATTCACCCCTCCACTTT
>.|.|TRBV7-3|TRBJ1-1
CASSLWGAGNTEAFF
TGTGCCAGCAGCTTATGGGGTGCGGGGAACACTGAAGCTTTCTTT
>.|.|TRBV6-2/TRBV6-3|TRBJ1-1
CASSLEATEAFF
TGTGCCAGCAGTTTAGAGGCCACTGAAGCTTTCTTT
>.|.|TRBV6-5|TRBJ1-2
CASTLTGLDYGYTF
TGTGCCAGCACCCTCACAGGGTTGGACTATGGCTACACCTTC
>.|.|TRBV19|TRBJ1-2
CASSIGPGEYGYTF
TGTGCCAGTAGTATCGGGCCTGGGGAGTATGGCTACACCTTC
>.|few|TRBV4-1|TRBJ1-1
CASSQGEGAEAFF
TGCGCCAGCAGCCAAGGTGAGGGAGCTGAAGCTTTCTTT
>.|.|TRBV28|TRBJ1-6
CASRTARVNNSPLHF
TGTGCCAGCAGGACCGCGAGGGTGAATAATTCACCCCTCCACTTT
>.|.|TRBV5-6|TRBJ1-2
CASSPIDSTGFGYTF
TGTGCCAGCAGCCCGATCGACAGTACTGGTTTTGGCTACACCTTC
>.|.|TRBV4-3|TRBJ1-2
CASSQGVDRTSDLGYGYTF
TGCGCCAGCAGCCAAGGGGTCGACAGGACTTCTGACTTGGGGTATGGCTACACCTTC
>.|.|TRBV6-5|TRBJ1-2
CASSPWGQGYGYTF
TGTGCCAGCAGTCCCTGGGGGCAGGGCTATGGCTACACCTTC
>TRBD1|.|TRBV30|TRBJ1-1
CASRGWTEAFF
TGTGCCTCCAGGGGGTGGACTGAAGCTTTCTTT
>TRBD2|.|TRBV2|TRBJ2-3
CASSDATTSGGGTDTQYF
TGTGCCAGCAGTGATGCGACGACTAGCGGGGGGGGCACAGATACGCAGTATTTT
>.|.|TRBV19|TRBJ1-1
CASSEPATGNTEAFF
TGTGCCAGTAGTGAACCTGCGACAGGGAACACTGAAGCTTTCTTT
>TRBD1|.|TRBV9|TRBJ1-6
CASSAPTGADSPLHF
TGTGCCAGCAGCGCACCGACAGGGGCCGATTCACCCCTCCACTTT
>.|.|TRBV4-1|TRBJ2-7
CASSHTGYEQYF
TGCGCCAGCAGCCATACGGGATACGAGCAGTACTTC
>TRBD2|.|TRBV3-1/TRBV3-2|TRBJ2-5
CASSQEGSSGGAETQYF
TGTGCCAGCAGCCAAGAAGGGTCTAGCGGGGGTGCAGAGACCCAGTACTTC
>TRBD1|.|TRBV9|TRBJ1-3
CASSPRTGGFGNTIYF
TGTGCCAGCAGCCCTCGTACAGGGGGGTTTGGAAACACCATATATTTT
>.|.|TRBV9|TRBJ1-6
CASSVAGASYNSPLHF
TGTGCCAGCAGCGTAGCGGGAGCATCCTATAATTCACCCCTCCACTTT
>TRBD1|.|TRBV5-1|TRBJ1-1
CASSIRTGGNTEAFF
TGCGCCAGCAGCATCCGGACAGGTGGGAACACTGAAGCTTTCTTT
>.|.|TRBV7-9|TRBJ2-5
CASRNAAKETQYF
TGTGCCAGCCGAAATGCGGCTAAAGAGACCCAGTACTTC